Below are 17 T cell receptor beta chains sequenced from a single sample in a study of response to subunit inactivated influenza vaccine. MiXCR, run by TCRdb on the RT-PCR reads, gives a single entry per CDR3 protein. The sample consists of 400,000 to 650,000 distinct CDR3 sequences, more than 7% of them appearing once. The material sequenced was PBMCs from blood, taken around 25 months after vaccination. The receptors were sampled from a man aged 50 to 75 who received an inactivated influenza vaccine.

This clonotype was observed a handful of times. The chain is built from TRBV4-3 and TRBJ2-1; TRBD2 agrees at 11 bases. CDR3 size: 17 residues. Germline assignment: CDR1 LGHNA and CDR2 YSLEER. Losses at the gene ends were 1 base for V and 10 bases for J; bases not matched to a gene: 12. CDR3 DNA sequence: TGCGCCAGCAGCCAAGTCCCAGCTAGCGGGGGGTTAGGGGAGCAGTTCTTC. Its translation is CASSQVPASGGLGEQFF.

In its sample, this clonotype was seen a few times. The J gene is TRBJ2-4, the V gene TRBV4-3, with D possibly TRBD2 on 6 matching bases. The CDR3 loop spans 16 amino acids. Trimming removed 0 bases from V and 3 bases from J, with 12 bases in between. The V gene's germline CDR1 is LGHNA and CDR2 YSLEER. The CDR3 spells CASSQDPGVGKNIQYF. DNA of the CDR3: TGCGCCAGCAGCCAAGACCCGGGGGTGGGCAAAAACATTCAGTACTTC.

This clonotype was detected many times. This sequence joins TRBV20-1 and TRBJ2-5; D possibly uses TRBD1 or TRBD2 (6 bases each). Looked up from germline, CDR1 is DFQATT and CDR2 is SNEGSKA (reference sequence). The CDR3 covers 15 residues. The V gene lost 5 bases and the J gene lost 0 bases, with 16 bases spanning the gap. CDR3 sequence reads: CSAARLGGYQETQYF. The CDR3 DNA is TGCAGTGCTGCGAGACTAGGGGGGTACCAAGAGACCCAGTACTTC.

This chain joins TRBV6-2 or TRBV6-3 and TRBJ2-1, with D tentatively TRBD1 (6 bases). CDR3 length: 14 amino acids. The germline V gene has CDR1 MNHEY and CDR2 SVGEGT. Trimming stripped 1 base from V and 5 bases from J, with 9 bases between. The CDR3 loop reads CASSYLGANNEQFF. The CDR3 DNA sequence: TGTGCCAGCAGTTACTTGGGGGCGAACAATGAGCAGTTCTTC.

This chain links TRBV7-2 with TRBJ2-3; TRBD1 aligns across 8 bases. The CDR3 covers 14 residues. V trimming: 6 bases; J trimming: 2 bases; junction bases outside the gene matches: 4. The germline CDR1 and CDR2 sequences are SGHTA and FQGNSA. The chain's CDR3 is CASRPGGNTDTQYF. The CDR3 nucleotides are TGTGCCAGCAGACCAGGGGGCAACACAGATACGCAGTATTTT.

This clonotype was observed a handful of times. An end of the junction does not agree with germline; a read error may underlie this. The chain recombines TRBV11-2 with TRBJ2-7; 8 nucleotides match TRBD2. This CDR3 has 15 residues. Germline CDR1 and CDR2: SGHAT and FQNNGV. CDR3 protein: CASTLVSGKGYEQYF. For the CDR3, the DNA is TGTGCCAGCACCTTAGTTAGCGGGAAAGGGTACGAGCAGTACTTC. The complete variable domain, with remaining parts taken from reference TRBV11-2 and TRBJ2-7, reads EAGVAQSPRYKIIEKRQSVAFWCNPISGHATLYWYQQILGQGPKLLIQFQNNGVVDDSQLPKDRFSAERLKGVDSTLKIQPAKLEDSAVYLCASTLVSGKGYEQYFGPGTRLTVT.

The chain couples TRBV20-1 to TRBJ2-7; D may be TRBD2 (6 bases). Germline CDR1 DFQATT, CDR2 SNEGSKA (reference sequence). The CDR3 sequence is 13 residues long. Trimming removed 5 bases at V and 1 base at J, with 12 bases between. In DNA form, the CDR3 reads TGCAGTGCTCGGGACTTTTATTCCTACGAGCAGTACTTC. It specifies CSARDFYSYEQYF.

Many counts were recorded for this clonotype. The J gene is TRBJ1-1, the V gene TRBV5-1, with TRBD1 matching over 9 bases. The V and J ends lost 5 bases and 1 base, in that order; junction bases with no gene match: 6. The CDR3 length is 15 residues. CDR1 and CDR2 (germline): SGHRS, YFSETQ. CDR3 nucleotide sequence: TGCGCCAGCAGGACTATGGGACAGGGGAACACTGAAGCTTTCTTT. Its translation is CASRTMGQGNTEAFF.

This clonotype has a handful of counts. V usage is TRBV20-1 and J usage is TRBJ1-5, with D possibly being TRBD1 (6 bases). V lost 5 bases, J lost 3 bases, and 14 bases lay in between. The CDR3 totals 14 residues. CDR1 DFQATT and CDR2 SNEGSKA come from the germline V gene (reference sequence). The DNA of the CDR3 is TGCAGTGCTCCCGGAGGGGGAATCAATCAGCCCCAGCATTTT. Translating gives CSAPGGGINQPQHF.

The genes are TRBV25-1 and TRBJ2-1; 7 nucleotides agree with TRBD1. The CDR3 is made up of 15 amino acids. The junction had 6 bases not matched to a gene; V was cut back by 3 bases and J by 4 bases. Germline lookup yields CDR1 MGHDK and CDR2 SYGVNS. The CDR3 region is CASSDPGTAYNEQFF. The CDR3 DNA is TGTGCCAGCAGTGATCCCGGGACAGCTTACAATGAGCAGTTCTTC.

A few counts support this clonotype. The CDR3 DNA is TGTGCCAGCTCACCGTGGACAGGGTCTATTGAGGCGACCCAGTACTTC. It yields the protein CASSPWTGSIEATQYF. V usage is TRBV18 and J usage is TRBJ2-5; TRBD1 agrees at 8 bases. The V gene's germline CDR1 is KGHSH and CDR2 LQKENI. Losses at the gene ends were 3 bases for V and 7 bases for J; bases not matched to a gene: 13. This CDR3 region has 16 residues.

This clonotype was picked up many times. The chain couples TRBV5-1 to TRBJ2-2; no firm D call. Trimming stripped 0 bases from V and 3 bases from J, with 9 bases between. This CDR3 is built from 15 residues. CDR1 is SGHRS and CDR2 is YFSETQ in the germline V gene. DNA for the CDR3: TGCGCCAGCAGCTTGGTCGGACCGGACACCGGGGAGCTGTTTTTT. Amino acid sequence: CASSLVGPDTGELFF.

V usage is TRBV6-4 and J usage is TRBJ1-3; 9 positions agree with TRBD1. This CDR3 region has 21 residues. Germline V gives CDR1 MRHNA, CDR2 SNTAGT. V lost 6 bases to trimming and J lost 0 bases; unmatched junction nucleotides: 21. In nucleotides, the CDR3 is TGTGCCAGCAGCCAAAGTGGGACAGGGTTACCGGTTGGGATCTCTGGAAACACCATATATTTT. Protein: CASSQSGTGLPVGISGNTIYF.

This clonotype appeared a few times. The chain employs TRBV7-2 and TRBJ2-3, with TRBD2 matching over 9 bases. The CDR3 loop spans 13 amino acids. Germline-derived CDR1 and CDR2 are SGHTA and FQGNSA. V dropped 8 bases and J dropped 8; count of bases not matched to a gene: 8. This chain's CDR3 is CASSVAGEGTQYF. Written as DNA, the CDR3 is TGTGCCAGCTCAGTAGCGGGAGAGGGTACGCAGTATTTT.

The gene calls are TRBV7-2 and TRBJ2-1; TRBD1 might be the D (6 bases). Between the trimmed V and J ends, which lost 5 bases and 6 bases, there was a span of 20 bases. CDR1 and CDR2 from the germline V gene are SGHTA and FQGNSA. The CDR3 sequence is 16 residues long. For the CDR3, the DNA is TGTGCCAGCAGCGCAGAAGGGGGAATCCCCAGCAATGAGCAGTTCTTC. It specifies CASSAEGGIPSNEQFF.

This clonotype showed up many times. The genes are TRBV10-3 and TRBJ1-1, with D unclear. Germline CDR1 reads ENHRY; CDR2 reads SYGVKD. V dropped 0 bases and J dropped 10 bases, with 9 bases sitting between them. This CDR3 has 12 amino acids. The CDR3 coding sequence is TGTGCCATCAGTGAGTCCTCAGTTGGAGCTTTCTTT. This gives the protein CAISESSVGAFF.

This chain connects TRBV2 to TRBJ2-7; D is uncertain. V lost 3 bases and J lost 5, with 5 bases in between. The CDR3 is 11 amino acids. Germline V gives CDR1 SNHLY, CDR2 FYNNEI. This CDR3 reads CASSDEHEQYF. DNA of the CDR3: TGTGCCAGCAGTGACGAGCACGAGCAGTACTTC.